The rows below give T cell receptor beta chains drawn from one sample of a study of STAT5B mutations in CD4+ large granular lymphocyte leukemia. TCRdb's copy holds only in-frame clones and misses some; the assay was immunoSEQ multiplex PCR. Of about 31,000 clones listed, around 72% were seen once; the top ten hold about 2.1%. The sequenced sample was CD4+ T cells from blood buffy coats. The receptors stem from a human donor in good health. Both conserved end residues are part of each CDR3. The D gene is left open where the match is weak.

V	J	D	length	CDR3
TRBV4-2	TRBJ2-5	-	16	CASSHATGGGGETQYF
TRBV10-3	TRBJ1-3	-	16	CAIREGDSYSGNTIYF
TRBV11-2	TRBJ1-3	-	13	CASSLDPGNTIYF
TRBV30	TRBJ1-1	TRBD1	16	CAWKSGDRGLRTEAFF
TRBV4-3	TRBJ1-2	-	14	CASSRDRINYGYTF
TRBV7-9	TRBJ1-1	-	15	CASSLVEGMNTEAFF
TRBV5-6	TRBJ1-1	-	15	CASSRNNREDTEAFF
TRBV19	TRBJ2-7	TRBD1	18	CASSIRPVRTGEAYEQYF
TRBV7-2	TRBJ2-5	-	16	CASSSLGGPTQETQYF
TRBV4-2	TRBJ1-1	-	16	CASSRQTGTGNTEAFF